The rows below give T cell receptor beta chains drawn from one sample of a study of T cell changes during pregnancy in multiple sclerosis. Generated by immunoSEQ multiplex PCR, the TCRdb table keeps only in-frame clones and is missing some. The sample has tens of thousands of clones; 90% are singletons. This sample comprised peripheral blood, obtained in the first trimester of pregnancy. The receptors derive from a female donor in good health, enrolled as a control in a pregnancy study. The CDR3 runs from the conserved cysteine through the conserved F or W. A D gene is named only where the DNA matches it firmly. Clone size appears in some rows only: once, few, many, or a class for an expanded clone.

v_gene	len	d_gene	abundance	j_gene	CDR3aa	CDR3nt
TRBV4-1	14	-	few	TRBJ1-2	CASSQGGRNWGYTF	TGCGCCAGCAGCCAAGGGGGGAGGAACTGGGGCTACACCTTC
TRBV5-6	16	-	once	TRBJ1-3	CASSFRDSYSGNTIYF	TGTGCCAGCAGCTTTCGGGACTCTTACTCTGGAAACACCATATATTTT
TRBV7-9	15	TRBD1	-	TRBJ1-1	CASSLAQGVRTEAFF	TGTGCCAGCAGCTTAGCCCAGGGGGTGAGGACTGAAGCTTTCTTT
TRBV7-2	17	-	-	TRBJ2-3	CASSLILASEITDTQYF	TGTGCCAGCAGCTTGATATTGGCTAGCGAAATCACAGATACGCAGTATTTT
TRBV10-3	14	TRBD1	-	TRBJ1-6	CAITPDRGGSPLHF	TGTGCCATCACCCCGGACAGGGGAGGTTCACCCCTCCACTTT
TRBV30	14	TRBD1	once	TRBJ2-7	CAWSVATGGYEQYF	TGTGCCTGGAGTGTAGCGACAGGGGGGTACGAGCAGTACTTC
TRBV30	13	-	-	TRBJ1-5	CAWSGTVNQPQHF	TGTGCCTGGAGTGGGACAGTAAATCAGCCCCAGCATTTT
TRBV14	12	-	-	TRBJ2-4	CASSPDRNIQYF	TGTGCCAGCAGTCCCGACAGAAACATTCAGTACTTC
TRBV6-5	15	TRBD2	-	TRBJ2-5	CASSQTSGGAETQYF	TGTGCCAGCAGTCAGACTAGCGGGGGGGCAGAGACCCAGTACTTC
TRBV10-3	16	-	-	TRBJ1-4	CAISETRRGSEEKLFF	TGTGCCATCAGTGAGACCCGTAGGGGATCGGAAGAAAAACTGTTTTTT
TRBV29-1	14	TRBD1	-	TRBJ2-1	CSVLRGRGADEQFF	TGCAGCGTCCTCAGGGGGCGAGGGGCCGATGAGCAGTTCTTC
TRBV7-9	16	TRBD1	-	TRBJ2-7	CASSLGGQGPAYEQYF	TGTGCCAGCAGCTTAGGGGGACAGGGGCCAGCCTACGAGCAGTACTTC
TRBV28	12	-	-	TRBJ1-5	CAEAELNQPQHF	TGTGCCGAGGCGGAGCTCAATCAGCCCCAGCATTTT
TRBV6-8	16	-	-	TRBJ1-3	CASSSPPDSPGNTIYF	TGTGCCAGCAGTTCCCCTCCGGACAGTCCAGGAAACACCATATATTTT
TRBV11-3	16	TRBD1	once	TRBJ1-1	CASSPTGGAYGTEAFF	TGTGCCAGCAGTCCGACAGGGGGCGCTTATGGCACTGAAGCTTTCTTT
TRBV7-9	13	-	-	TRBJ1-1	CASSYRLNTEAFF	TGTGCCAGCAGCTACAGGTTGAACACTGAAGCTTTCTTT
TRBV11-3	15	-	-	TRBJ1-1	CASSLEAGVNTEAFF	TGTGCCAGCAGCTTAGAGGCGGGGGTGAACACTGAAGCTTTCTTT
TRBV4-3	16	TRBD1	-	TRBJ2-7	CASSQNRGKGSDEQYF	TGCGCCAGCAGCCAGAACAGGGGCAAGGGGTCTGACGAGCAGTACTTC
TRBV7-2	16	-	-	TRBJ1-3	CASSLEIAGRGNTIYF	TGTGCCAGCAGCTTAGAAATTGCGGGGAGGGGAAACACCATATATTTT
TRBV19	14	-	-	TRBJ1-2	CASQTPGLNYDYTF	TGTGCCAGCCAAACCCCGGGACTGAACTATGACTACACCTTC
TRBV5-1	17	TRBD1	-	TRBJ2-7	CASSLQGEGARSYEQYF	TGCGCCAGCAGCTTACAGGGGGAAGGAGCGAGATCCTACGAGCAGTACTTC
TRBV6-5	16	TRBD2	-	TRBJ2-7	CASSYGLAGTPYEQYF	TGTGCCAGCAGTTACGGGCTAGCGGGGACACCCTACGAGCAGTACTTC
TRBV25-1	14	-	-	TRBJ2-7	CASSPGEVIYEQYF	TGTGCCAGCAGCCCGGGGGAGGTGATCTACGAGCAGTACTTC
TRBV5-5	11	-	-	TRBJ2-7	CASRLTYEQYF	TGTGCCAGCAGGCTAACCTACGAGCAGTACTTC
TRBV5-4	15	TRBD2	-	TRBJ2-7	CASSLAASGSYEQYF	TGTGCCAGCAGCTTGGCGGCTAGCGGCTCCTACGAGCAGTACTTC
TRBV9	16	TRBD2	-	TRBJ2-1	CASSALAGGRGSEQFF	TGTGCCAGCAGCGCTTTGGCGGGGGGGCGGGGAAGTGAGCAGTTCTTC
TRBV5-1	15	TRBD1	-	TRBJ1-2	CASSLAGQESYGYTF	TGCGCCAGCAGCTTGGCGGGACAGGAGAGCTATGGCTACACCTTC
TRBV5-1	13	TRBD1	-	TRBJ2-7	CASRGQGASEQYF	TGCGCCAGCAGAGGACAGGGGGCGTCCGAGCAGTACTTC
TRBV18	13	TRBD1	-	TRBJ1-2	CASSPPTGGGYTF	TGTGCCAGCTCACCACCGACAGGGGGGGGCTACACCTTC
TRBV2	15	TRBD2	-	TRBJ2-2	CASRDSGRALGELFF	TGTGCCAGCAGGGATAGCGGGAGGGCCCTCGGGGAGCTGTTTTTT
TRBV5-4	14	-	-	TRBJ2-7	CASSFGGGLSEQYF	TGTGCCAGCAGCTTCGGCGGAGGGCTGAGCGAGCAGTACTTC
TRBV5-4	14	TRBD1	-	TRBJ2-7	CASSLGFRGREQYF	TGTGCCAGCAGCTTGGGGTTTAGGGGGCGGGAGCAGTACTTC
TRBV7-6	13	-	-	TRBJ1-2	CASSLEQNYGYTF	TGTGCCAGCAGCTTAGAACAGAACTATGGCTACACCTTC
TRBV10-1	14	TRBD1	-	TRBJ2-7	CASTAEGALDEQYF	TGCGCCAGCACCGCAGAGGGGGCCCTCGACGAGCAGTACTTC
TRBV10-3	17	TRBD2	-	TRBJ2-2	CAKRGLAGVRNTGELFF	TGTGCCAAAAGGGGGCTAGCGGGAGTGAGGAACACCGGGGAGCTGTTTTTT
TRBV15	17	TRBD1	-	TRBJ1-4	CVTSVQGVGATNEKLFF	TGTGTCACCAGCGTTCAGGGGGTGGGTGCAACTAATGAAAAACTGTTTTTT
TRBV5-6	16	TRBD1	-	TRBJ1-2	CASSLWGTGGAYGYTF	TGTGCCAGCAGCTTGTGGGGGACAGGGGGCGCCTATGGCTACACCTTC
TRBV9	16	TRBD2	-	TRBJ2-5	CASSPWTSGGEETQYF	TGTGCCAGCAGCCCGTGGACTAGCGGGGGGGAGGAGACCCAGTACTTC
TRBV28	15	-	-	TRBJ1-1	CASSLWGGAITEAFF	TGTGCCAGCAGTTTATGGGGGGGGGCAATCACTGAAGCTTTCTTT
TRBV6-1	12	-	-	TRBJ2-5	CATYTGWKTQYF	TGTGCCACTTATACAGGGTGGAAGACCCAGTACTTC
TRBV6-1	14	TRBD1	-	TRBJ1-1	CASKGQLMNTEAFF	TGTGCCAGCAAGGGACAGCTCATGAACACTGAAGCTTTCTTT
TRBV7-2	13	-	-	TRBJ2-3	CASSLAEPDTQYF	TGTGCCAGCAGCTTAGCGGAGCCAGATACGCAGTATTTT
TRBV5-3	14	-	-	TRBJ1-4	CARSLGETNEKLFF	TGTGCCAGAAGCTTGGGGGAGACTAATGAAAAACTGTTTTTT
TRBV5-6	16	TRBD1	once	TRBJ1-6	CASSPPGQGLGSPLHF	TGTGCCAGCAGCCCCCCGGGACAGGGGTTAGGTTCACCCCTCCACTTT
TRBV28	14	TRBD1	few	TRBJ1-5	CASSTTGEGQPQHF	TGTGCCAGCAGTACGACAGGGGAGGGCCAGCCCCAGCATTTT
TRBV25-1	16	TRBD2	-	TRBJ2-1	CASSARTSGVYNEQFF	TGTGCCAGCAGTGCTCGGACTAGCGGCGTATACAATGAGCAGTTCTTC
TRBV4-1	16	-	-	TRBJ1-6	CASSQEGGSYNSPLHF	TGCGCCAGCAGCCAAGAGGGGGGGTCCTATAATTCACCCCTCCACTTT
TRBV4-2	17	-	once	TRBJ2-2	CASSHPEGGANTGELFF	TGTGCCAGCAGCCACCCAGAGGGCGGAGCGAACACCGGGGAGCTGTTTTTT
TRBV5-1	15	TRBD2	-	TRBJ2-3	CASSLEIAGVDTQYF	TGCGCCAGCAGCTTGGAAATAGCGGGGGTAGATACGCAGTATTTT
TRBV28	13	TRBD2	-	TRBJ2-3	CASGAGGTDTQYF	TGTGCCAGCGGGGCGGGAGGCACAGATACGCAGTATTTT
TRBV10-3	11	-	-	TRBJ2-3	CAIRRTDTQYF	TGTGCCATCAGACGGACAGATACGCAGTATTTT
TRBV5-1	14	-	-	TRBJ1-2	CASSLHRDNYGYTF	TGCGCCAGCAGCTTGCACAGGGACAACTATGGCTACACCTTC
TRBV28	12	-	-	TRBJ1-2	CASSSRDYGYTF	TGTGCCAGCAGTTCCCGGGACTATGGCTACACCTTC
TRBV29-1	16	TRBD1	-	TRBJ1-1	CSGVPTGVALNTEAFF	TGCAGCGGGGTCCCAACAGGGGTCGCTCTGAACACTGAAGCTTTCTTT
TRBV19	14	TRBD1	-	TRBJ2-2	CASSVTGGPGELFF	TGTGCCAGTAGCGTGACAGGGGGTCCCGGGGAGCTGTTTTTT
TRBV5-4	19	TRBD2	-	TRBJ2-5	CASSSATSGGPNRQETQYF	TGTGCCAGCAGCTCCGCGACTAGCGGGGGGCCTAATCGCCAAGAGACCCAGTACTTC
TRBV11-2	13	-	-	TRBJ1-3	CASSFLRGNTIYF	TGTGCCAGCAGCTTCCTACGGGGAAACACCATATATTTT
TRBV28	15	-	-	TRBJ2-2	CASSTIAANTGELFF	TGTGCCAGCAGTACTATAGCGGCGAACACCGGGGAGCTGTTTTTT
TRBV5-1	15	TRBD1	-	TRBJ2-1	CASSIRTGDYNEQFF	TGCGCCAGCAGTATTAGGACAGGGGATTACAATGAGCAGTTCTTC